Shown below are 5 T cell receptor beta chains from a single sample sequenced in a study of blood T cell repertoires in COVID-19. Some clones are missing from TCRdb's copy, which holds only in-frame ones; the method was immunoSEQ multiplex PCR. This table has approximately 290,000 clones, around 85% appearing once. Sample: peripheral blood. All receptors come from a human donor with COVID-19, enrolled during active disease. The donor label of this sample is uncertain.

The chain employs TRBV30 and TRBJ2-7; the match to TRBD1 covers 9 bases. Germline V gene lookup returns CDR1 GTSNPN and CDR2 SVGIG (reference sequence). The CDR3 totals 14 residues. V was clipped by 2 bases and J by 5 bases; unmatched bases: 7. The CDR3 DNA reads TGTGCCTGGAGTATGGGACAGGGCGTCGACGAGCAGTACTTC. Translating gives CAWSMGQGVDEQYF.

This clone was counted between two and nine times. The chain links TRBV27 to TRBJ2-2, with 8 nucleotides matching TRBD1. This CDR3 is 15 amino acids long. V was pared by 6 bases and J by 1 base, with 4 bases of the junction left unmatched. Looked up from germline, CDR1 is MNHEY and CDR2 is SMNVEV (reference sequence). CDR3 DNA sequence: TGTGCCAGCAGCCAGGGGGCCCGGAACACCGGGGAGCTGTTTTTT. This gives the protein CASSQGARNTGELFF.

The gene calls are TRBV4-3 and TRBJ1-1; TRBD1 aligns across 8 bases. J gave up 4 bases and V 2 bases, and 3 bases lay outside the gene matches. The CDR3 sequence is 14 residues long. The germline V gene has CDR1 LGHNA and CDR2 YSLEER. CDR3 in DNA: TGCGCCAGCAGCCAACAGGGGGCCACCACTGAAGCTTTCTTT. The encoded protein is CASSQQGATTEAFF.

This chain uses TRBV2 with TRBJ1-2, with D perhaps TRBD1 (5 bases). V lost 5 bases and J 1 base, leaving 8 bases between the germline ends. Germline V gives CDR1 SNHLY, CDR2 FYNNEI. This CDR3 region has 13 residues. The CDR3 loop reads CASSPQGNYGYTF. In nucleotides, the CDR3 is TGTGCCAGCAGTCCTCAGGGTAACTATGGCTACACCTTC.

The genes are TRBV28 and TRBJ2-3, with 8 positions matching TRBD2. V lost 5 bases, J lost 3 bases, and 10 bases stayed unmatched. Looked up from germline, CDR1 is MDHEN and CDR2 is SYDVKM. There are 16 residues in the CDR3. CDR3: CASSRIPGLATDTQYF. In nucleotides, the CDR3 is TGTGCCAGCAGTCGGATCCCCGGACTAGCTACAGATACGCAGTATTTT.